One and the same sample provided the 25 T cell receptor beta chains below, sequenced in a study of T cell responses to AZD1222 COVID-19 vaccine. Libraries were prepared by immunoSEQ multiplex PCR; TCRdb keeps only in-frame clonotypes and omits some of them. The sample includes under 150,000 clones, 75% to 95% of them seen just once. The sequenced sample was peripheral blood, obtained on day 0 of AZD1222 vaccination. The source of these receptors is an adult in good health.

The V and J genes are TRBV3-1 (or the pseudogene TRBV3-2) and TRBJ2-1; TRBD2 might be the D (6 bases). Germline V gene sequence: CDR1 LGHDT, CDR2 YNNKEL (reference sequence). The CDR3 length is 12 residues. With 0 bases removed from V and 12 bases from J, the gap between germline ends came to 9 bases. CDR3 protein: CASSQDREVQFF. Here the CDR3 DNA reads TGTGCCAGCAGCCAAGATAGGGAGGTGCAGTTCTTC.

The chain is built from TRBV24-1 and TRBJ2-1; TRBD2 aligns across 8 bases. In germline, CDR1 is KGHDR, CDR2 SFDVKD. The CDR3 covers 16 residues. Unmatched junction bases numbered 10, after V lost 4 bases and J lost 6 bases. The CDR3 DNA follows: TGTGCCACCAGTGACGAGGCTAGCGGGTTACTCAATGAGCAGTTCTTC. Protein sequence: CATSDEASGLLNEQFF.

The rearrangement joins TRBV18 to TRBJ1-2, with a weak D call TRBD1 (5 bases). The CDR3 runs to 13 residues. From germline, CDR1 is KGHSH and CDR2 LQKENI. Trimming stripped 4 bases from V and 10 bases from J, with 16 bases between. For the CDR3, the DNA is TGTGCCAGCTCACTGACCCTAAAAGGGGACTACACCTTC. Amino acids: CASSLTLKGDYTF.

J is TRBJ2-7 and V is TRBV18; possible D gene TRBD1, 6 bases. Deletions cut 6 bases from V and 3 bases from J, with 9 bases between. The germline V gene encodes CDR1 KGHSH and CDR2 LQKENI. This CDR3 has 12 amino acids. This chain's CDR3 is CASSLDSYEQYF. CDR3 sequence (DNA): TGTGCCAGCTCTCTGGACAGCTACGAGCAGTACTTC. Using reference TRBV18 and TRBJ2-7 for the parts outside the CDR3, the full variable domain is NAGVMQNPRHLVRRRGQEARLRCSPMKGHSHVYWYRQLPEEGLKFMVYLQKENIIDESGMPKERFSAEFPKEGPSILRIQQVVRGDSAAYFCASSLDSYEQYFGPGTRLTVT.

The gene calls are TRBV11-2 and TRBJ2-1, with D unresolved. This CDR3 region has 10 residues. Germline-derived CDR1 and CDR2 are SGHAT and FQNNGV. V lost 6 bases, J lost 8 bases, and 5 bases lay in between. CDR3 residues: CASRGYEQFF. CDR3 nucleotides: TGTGCCAGCAGGGGCTATGAGCAGTTCTTC.

This clone appeared once. The chain links TRBV6-5 to TRBJ1-2, with unresolved D. Germline-derived CDR1 and CDR2 are MNHEY and SVGAGI. The CDR3 extends over 13 amino acids. V shed 2 bases and J shed 6 bases, with 10 bases lying between them. CDR3 in DNA: TGTGCCAGCAGTTACGGGCGAATCGATGGCTACACCTTC. Protein sequence: CASSYGRIDGYTF.

The CDR3 protein is CASSFTGEYQPQHF. DNA of the CDR3: TGTGCCAGCAGTTTTACCGGTGAATATCAGCCCCAGCATTTT. The chain employs TRBV7-9 and TRBJ1-5; no definite D call. Germline loops: CDR1 SEHNR, CDR2 FQNEAQ (reference sequence). The CDR3 sequence is 14 residues long. The ends were cut back, 6 bases at V and 5 bases at J, with 14 bases in the middle.

This rearrangement joins TRBV4-1 to TRBJ2-1; perhaps TRBD2 as D (6 bases). This CDR3 is built from 14 residues. V shed 0 bases and J shed 5 bases, with 8 bases lying between them. CDR1 and CDR2 from the germline V gene are MGHRA and YSYEKL. The CDR3 region has the DNA TGCGCCAGCAGCCAAGAGGGACTGGACAATGAGCAGTTCTTC. This translates into CASSQEGLDNEQFF.

The chain combines TRBV5-4 with TRBJ2-1; TRBD2 aligns across 9 bases. CDR3 length: 16 amino acids. Germline-derived CDR1 and CDR2 are SGHNT and YYREEE (reference sequence). J lost 2 bases, V lost 0 bases, and 3 bases had no gene match. CDR3 sequence: CASSLVAGVTYNEQFF. The CDR3 nucleotides read TGTGCCAGCAGCTTGGTAGCGGGAGTTACCTACAATGAGCAGTTCTTC.

This chain links TRBV7-2 with TRBJ2-7; tentatively, D is TRBD1 (6 bases). V was shortened by 1 base and J by 4 bases, with 17 bases between the two germline ends. Germline V gene sequence: CDR1 SGHTA, CDR2 FQGNSA. The CDR3 is made up of 16 amino acids. The CDR3 protein is CASSLERGNRAYEQYF. CDR3 nucleotides: TGTGCCAGCAGCTTAGAACGTGGGAACAGGGCATACGAGCAGTACTTC.

V gene TRBV4-2 combines with J gene TRBJ1-1; unclear D gene. Looked up from germline, CDR1 is LGHNA and CDR2 is YNFKEQ. CDR3 size: 14 residues. Deletions cut 1 base from V and 1 base from J, with 7 bases between. CDR3 in amino acids: CASSQVGRNTEAFF. The CDR3, as DNA: TGTGCCAGCAGCCAAGTTGGTCGGAACACTGAAGCTTTCTTT.

The gene calls are TRBV5-4 and TRBJ1-2; D perhaps matches TRBD1 (5 bases). The V gene lost 0 bases and the J gene lost 8 bases, with 20 bases spanning the gap. The CDR3 consists of 16 residues. From germline, CDR1 is SGHNT and CDR2 YYREEE (reference sequence). The CDR3 DNA is TGTGCCAGCAGCTTGGCCCTCGTTCGGCAGGGAGCGGGCTACACCTTC. It is translated as CASSLALVRQGAGYTF.

The V gene is TRBV5-8, the J gene TRBJ2-7, with 16 nucleotides matching TRBD2. Germline-derived CDR1 and CDR2 are SGHTS and YDEGEE. With 4 bases clipped from V and 2 bases from J, the junction kept 3 bases outside the gene matches. The CDR3 has 16 amino acids. The chain's CDR3 is CASSPGTSGGAYEQYF. DNA of the CDR3: TGTGCCAGCAGCCCCGGGACTAGCGGGGGGGCCTACGAGCAGTACTTC.

This clone has only one observation. V gene TRBV7-8 combines with J gene TRBJ2-1; maybe TRBD2 (8 bases). CDR1 and CDR2 from the germline V gene are SGHVS and FQNEAQ. V was cut by 5 bases and J by 1 base, with 21 bases left in between. This CDR3 contains 18 residues. CDR3 protein: CASSQGGVSSGSYNEQFF. CDR3 in DNA: TGTGCCAGCAGCCAAGGGGGCGTTTCTAGCGGGTCCTACAATGAGCAGTTCTTC.

The rearrangement joins TRBV6-2 or TRBV6-3 to TRBJ2-3; D gene unclear. CDR1 is MNHEY and CDR2 is SVGEGT in the germline V gene. Trimming removed 4 bases from V and 1 base from J, with 15 bases in between. This CDR3 comprises 16 residues. For the CDR3, the DNA is TGTGCCAGCAGTTCAGACCTTCCAAAACGCACAGATACGCAGTATTTT. Its translation: CASSSDLPKRTDTQYF.

The chain couples TRBV4-3 to TRBJ1-1; D remains ambiguous. The CDR3 runs to 15 residues. The V and J ends lost 4 bases and 3 bases respectively, with 15 bases between them. Germline V CDR1 and CDR2: LGHNA, YSLEER. CDR3 sequence: CASSLGPNWDTEAFF. The CDR3 coding sequence is TGCGCCAGCAGCCTCGGCCCAAACTGGGACACTGAAGCTTTCTTT.

The chain recombines TRBV7-6 with TRBJ2-4; a possible D gene is TRBD2 (5 bases). V was pared by 5 bases and J by 9 bases, with 26 bases between. This CDR3 spans 17 amino acids. Germline values: CDR1 SGHVS, CDR2 FNYEAQ. The CDR3 loop is CASSPIVLSVPGSIQYF. The CDR3 DNA reads as TGTGCCAGCAGCCCTATAGTATTGTCTGTCCCGGGGAGCATTCAGTACTTC. Based on the CDR3 plus reference TRBV7-6 and TRBJ2-4, the full variable domain is GAGVSQSPRYKVTKRGQDVALRCDPISGHVSLYWYRQALGQGPEFLTYFNYEAQQDKSGLPNDRFSAERPEGSISTLTIQRTEQRDSAMYRCASSPIVLSVPGSIQYFGAGTRLSVL.

The chain joins TRBV14 to TRBJ2-7; D gene unclear. Per the germline V gene, CDR1 is SGHDN and CDR2 is FVKESK. The CDR3 contains 13 residues. Trimming shortened V by 4 bases and J by 10 bases, and 17 bases separated the two germline ends. CDR3 loop: CASSLAPGSLQYF. DNA for the CDR3: TGTGCCAGCAGCCTTGCCCCCGGATCCCTCCAGTACTTC.

This clone was seen a single time. The chain links TRBV3-1 (or the pseudogene TRBV3-2) to TRBJ2-1; TRBD2 might be the D (5 bases). CDR3 size: 14 residues. Germline V gives CDR1 LGHDT, CDR2 YNNKEL (reference sequence). The ends were cut back, 4 bases at V and 6 bases at J, with 13 bases in the middle. The CDR3 bases are TGTGCCAGCAGCCCCCTGGGAGCCCCCAATGAGCAGTTCTTC. Amino acids: CASSPLGAPNEQFF.

V usage is TRBV5-1 and J usage is TRBJ1-1; unclear D gene. CDR1 and CDR2 (germline): SGHRS, YFSETQ. The CDR3 is 16 residues long. The V end lost 0 bases, the J end lost 0 bases, and 12 bases lay between the germline ends. The CDR3 region is CASSLGLTSLNTEAFF. The CDR3, as DNA: TGCGCCAGCAGCTTGGGTTTGACCAGTCTGAACACTGAAGCTTTCTTT.

This clone was found once. The V gene is TRBV10-3, the J gene TRBJ2-3, with 7 bases lining up with TRBD1. The junction had 8 bases not matched to a gene; V was cut back by 7 bases and J by 4 bases. Germline V lookup: CDR1 ENHRY, CDR2 SYGVKD. The CDR3 has 14 residues. CDR3 sequence reads: CAITLDRAADTQYF. The CDR3 bases are TGTGCCATCACCTTAGACAGGGCTGCAGATACGCAGTATTTT.

The chain combines TRBV20-1 with TRBJ1-2; D unclear. Germline CDR1 reads DFQATT; CDR2 reads SNEGSKA (reference sequence). The germline V and J ends were trimmed by 6 bases and 2 bases, with 7 bases remaining between them. CDR3 length: 11 residues. The DNA of the CDR3 is TGCAGTGCCCCCACAAACTATGGCTACACCTTC. Protein sequence: CSAPTNYGYTF.

V usage is TRBV4-1 and J usage is TRBJ2-7; no definite D call. V was shortened by 2 bases and J by 0 bases, with 8 bases between the two germline ends. This CDR3 has 14 amino acids. CDR1 and CDR2 (germline): MGHRA, YSYEKL. CDR3 sequence (DNA): TGCGCCAGCAGCCAAAGGCGGAACTCCTACGAGCAGTACTTC. Protein: CASSQRRNSYEQYF.

The chain couples TRBV7-8 to TRBJ2-5; 10 bases align to TRBD2. CDR1 and CDR2 from the germline V gene are SGHVS and FQNEAQ. There are 16 residues in the CDR3. V dropped 5 bases and J dropped 5; count of bases not matched to a gene: 11. As DNA, the CDR3 is TGTGCCAGCAGCCGAGAGTCTAGCGGGAGCAGTGAGACCCAGTACTTC. Its translation: CASSRESSGSSETQYF.

V is TRBV7-8 and J is TRBJ2-7, with 11 nucleotides matching TRBD2. This CDR3 spans 19 amino acids. Germline V gene data show CDR1 as SGHVS and CDR2 as FQNEAQ. V lost 2 bases, J lost 2 bases, and 14 bases stayed unmatched. In DNA form, the CDR3 reads TGTGCCAGCAGCTTACGGGGGCGGCCACTAGCGGGAGTCCCCTACGAGCAGTACTTC. Its protein is CASSLRGRPLAGVPYEQYF. Full variable domain (missing parts from reference TRBV7-8 and TRBJ2-7): GAGVSQSPRYKVAKRGQDVALRCDPISGHVSLFWYQQALGQGPEFLTYFQNEAQLDKSGLPSDRFFAERPEGSVSTLKIQRTQQEDSAVYLCASSLRGRPLAGVPYEQYFGPGTRLTVT.